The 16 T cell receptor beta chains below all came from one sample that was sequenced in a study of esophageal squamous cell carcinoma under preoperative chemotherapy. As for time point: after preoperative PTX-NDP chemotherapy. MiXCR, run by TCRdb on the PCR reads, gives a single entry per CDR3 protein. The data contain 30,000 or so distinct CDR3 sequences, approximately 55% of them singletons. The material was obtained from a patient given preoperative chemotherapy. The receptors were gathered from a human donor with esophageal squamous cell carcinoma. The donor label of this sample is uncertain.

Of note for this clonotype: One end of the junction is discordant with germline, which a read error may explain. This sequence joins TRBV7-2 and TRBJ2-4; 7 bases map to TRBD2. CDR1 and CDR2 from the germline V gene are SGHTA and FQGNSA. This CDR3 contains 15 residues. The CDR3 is CASSLWAGVKDMQYF. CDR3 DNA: TGTGCCAGCAGCTTATGGGCGGGGGTCAAGGACATGCAGTACTTC.

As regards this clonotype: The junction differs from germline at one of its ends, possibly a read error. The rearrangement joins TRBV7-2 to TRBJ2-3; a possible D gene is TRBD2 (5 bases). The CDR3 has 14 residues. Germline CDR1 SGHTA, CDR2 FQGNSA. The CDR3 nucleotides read TGTGCCAGCAGCGGGCTGGGGAGCACAGACATTCAGTACTTT. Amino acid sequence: CASSGLGSTDIQYF.

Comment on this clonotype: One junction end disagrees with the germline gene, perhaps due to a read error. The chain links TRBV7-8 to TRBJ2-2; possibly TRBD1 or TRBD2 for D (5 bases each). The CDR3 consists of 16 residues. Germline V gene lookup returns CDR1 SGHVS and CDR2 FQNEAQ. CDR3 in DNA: TGTGCCAGCAGCCGCCTAGGGGCGGCAAACACCGGGACGCTGTATTTT. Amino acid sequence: CASSRLGAANTGTLYF.

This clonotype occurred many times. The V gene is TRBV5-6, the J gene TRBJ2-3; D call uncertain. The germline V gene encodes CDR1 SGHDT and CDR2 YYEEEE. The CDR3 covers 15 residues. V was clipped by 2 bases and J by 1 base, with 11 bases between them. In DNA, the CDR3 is TGTGCCAGCAGCTTAGACCGAATTGGCACAGATACGCAGTATTTT. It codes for CASSLDRIGTDTQYF.

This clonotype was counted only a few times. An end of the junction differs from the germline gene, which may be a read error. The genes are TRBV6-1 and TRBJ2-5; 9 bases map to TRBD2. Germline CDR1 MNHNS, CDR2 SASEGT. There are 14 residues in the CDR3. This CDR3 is CAGSGGLAVETQYF. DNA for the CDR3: TGTGCCGGCAGCGGGGGACTAGCCGTCGAGACCCAGTACTTC.

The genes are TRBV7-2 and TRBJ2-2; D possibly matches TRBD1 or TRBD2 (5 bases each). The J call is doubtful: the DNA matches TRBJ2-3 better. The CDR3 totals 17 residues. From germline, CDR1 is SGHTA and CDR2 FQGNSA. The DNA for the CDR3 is TGTGCCAGCAGCTTGGGGACCGGGGCTGTAAACTCCGGTGAGCAGTATTTT. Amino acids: CASSLGTGAVNSGEQYF.

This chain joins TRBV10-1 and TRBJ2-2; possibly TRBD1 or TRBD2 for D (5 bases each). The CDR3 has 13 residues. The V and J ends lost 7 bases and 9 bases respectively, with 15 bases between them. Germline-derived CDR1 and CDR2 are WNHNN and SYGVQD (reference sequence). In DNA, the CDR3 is TGCGCCAGCACCGAGGGAACAGGAAGGGAGCTGTTTTTT. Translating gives CASTEGTGRELFF.

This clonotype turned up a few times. CDR3 region: CASSPQALSYEQYF. The DNA of the CDR3 is TGTGCCAGCAGCCCCCAAGCCCTCTCCTACGAGCAGTACTTC. The gene calls are TRBV7-2 and TRBJ2-5; D unclear. The end of the DNA aligns better with TRBJ2-7, so the J call may be wrong. Germline V gene sequence: CDR1 SGHTA, CDR2 FQGNSA. The CDR3 length is 14 residues.

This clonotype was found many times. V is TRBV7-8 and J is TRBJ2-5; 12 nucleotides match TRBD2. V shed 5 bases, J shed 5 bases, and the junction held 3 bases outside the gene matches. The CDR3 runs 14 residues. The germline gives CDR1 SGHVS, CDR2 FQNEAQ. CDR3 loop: CASSVGTSGETQYF. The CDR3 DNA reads TGTGCCAGCAGCGTTGGGACTAGCGGGGAGACCCAGTACTTC.

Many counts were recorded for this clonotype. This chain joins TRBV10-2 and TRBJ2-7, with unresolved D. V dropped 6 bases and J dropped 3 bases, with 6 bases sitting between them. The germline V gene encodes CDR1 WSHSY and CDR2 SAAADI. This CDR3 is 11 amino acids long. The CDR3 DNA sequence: TGCGCCAGCAGGGGTAACTACGAGCAGTACTTC. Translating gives CASRGNYEQYF.

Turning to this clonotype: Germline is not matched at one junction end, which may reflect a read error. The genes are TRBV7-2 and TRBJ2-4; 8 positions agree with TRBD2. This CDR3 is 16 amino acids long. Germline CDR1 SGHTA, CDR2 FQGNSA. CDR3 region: CASSLPGGGVTDIQYF. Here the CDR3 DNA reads TGTGCGAGCAGCTTACCGGGGGGGGGAGTCACAGATATTCAGTACTTC.

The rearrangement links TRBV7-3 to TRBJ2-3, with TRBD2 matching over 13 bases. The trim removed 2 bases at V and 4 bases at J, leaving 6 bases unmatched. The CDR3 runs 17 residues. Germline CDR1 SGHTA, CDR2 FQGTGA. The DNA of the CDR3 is TGTGCCAGCAGCTTAGGGACTAGCGGGATTAGGTCAGATACGCAGTATTTT. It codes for CASSLGTSGIRSDTQYF.

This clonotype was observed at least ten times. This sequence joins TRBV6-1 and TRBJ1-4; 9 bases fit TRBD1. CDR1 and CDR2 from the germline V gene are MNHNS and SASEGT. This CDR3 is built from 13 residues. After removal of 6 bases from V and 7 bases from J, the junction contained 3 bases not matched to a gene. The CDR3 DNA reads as TGTGCCAGCAGAGGGACAGGGATTGAAAAACTGTTTTTT. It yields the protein CASRGTGIEKLFF.

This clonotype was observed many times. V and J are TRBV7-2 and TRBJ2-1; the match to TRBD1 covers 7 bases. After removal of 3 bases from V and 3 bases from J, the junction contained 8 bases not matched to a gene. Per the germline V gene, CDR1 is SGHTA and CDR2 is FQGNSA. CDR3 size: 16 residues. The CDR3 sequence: CASSFSGTDRYNEQFF. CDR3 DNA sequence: TGTGCCAGCAGCTTCTCCGGGACAGACCGCTACAATGAGCAGTTCTTC.

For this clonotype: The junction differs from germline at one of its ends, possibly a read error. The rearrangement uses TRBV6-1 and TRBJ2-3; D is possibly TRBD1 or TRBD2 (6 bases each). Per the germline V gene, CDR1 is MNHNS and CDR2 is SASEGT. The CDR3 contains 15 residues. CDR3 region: CASQNGGRAQDTQYF. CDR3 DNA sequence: TGTGCCAGTCAAAACGGGGGCCGGGCCCAAGATACGCAGTACTTT.

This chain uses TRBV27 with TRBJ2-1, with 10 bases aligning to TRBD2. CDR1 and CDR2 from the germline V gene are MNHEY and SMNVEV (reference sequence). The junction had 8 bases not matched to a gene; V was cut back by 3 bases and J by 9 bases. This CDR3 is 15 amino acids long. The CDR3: CASSFSSGRRSEQFF. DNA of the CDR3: TGTGCCAGCAGTTTTAGTAGCGGGAGGAGAAGTGAGCAGTTCTTC.